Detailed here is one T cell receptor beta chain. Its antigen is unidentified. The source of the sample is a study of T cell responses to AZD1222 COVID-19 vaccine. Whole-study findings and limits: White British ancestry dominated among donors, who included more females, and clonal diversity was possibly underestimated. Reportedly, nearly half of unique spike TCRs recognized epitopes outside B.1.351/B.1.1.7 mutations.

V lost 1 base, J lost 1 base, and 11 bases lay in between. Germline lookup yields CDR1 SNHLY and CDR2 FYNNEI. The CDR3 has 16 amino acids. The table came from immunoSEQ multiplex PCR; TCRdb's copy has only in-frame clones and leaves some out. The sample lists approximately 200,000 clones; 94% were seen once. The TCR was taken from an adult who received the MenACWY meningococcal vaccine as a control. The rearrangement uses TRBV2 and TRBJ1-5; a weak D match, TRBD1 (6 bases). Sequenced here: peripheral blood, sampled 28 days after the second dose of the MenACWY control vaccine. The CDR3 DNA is TGTGCCAGCAGTGAAGTGGGGGGCCCAAGCAATCAGCCCCAGCATTTT. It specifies CASSEVGGPSNQPQHF. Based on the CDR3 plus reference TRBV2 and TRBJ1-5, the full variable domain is EPEVTQTPSHQVTQMGQEVILRCVPISNHLYFYWYRQILGQKVEFLVSFYNNEISEKSEIFDDQFSVERPDGSNFTLKIRSTKLEDSAMYFCASSEVGGPSNQPQHFGDGTRLSIL.